This T cell receptor beta chain was identified during a study of blood T cell repertoires in COVID-19. How the authors handled the data: Cell counts per sample came from amplifying reference gene primers. The protocol was immunoSEQ multiplex PCR, while the TCRdb copy is restricted to in-frame clones and leaves out a portion. The D gene and trimming were derived from the DNA, and the V and J assignments and clone size from that table. Found here are about 78,000 clones, 90% of them singletons; the top ten hold around 0.93%. Germline V gene sequence: CDR1 SGHAT, CDR2 FQDESV (reference sequence). The CDR3 contains 14 residues. Between the trimmed V and J ends, which lost 7 bases and 4 bases, there was a span of 13 bases.

Sequenced sample: peripheral blood. The clonotype originates from a woman aged 45-59 years in a cohort sampled during active COVID-19. The V and J genes are TRBV11-1 and TRBJ2-2, with D possibly being TRBD1 (6 bases). The CDR3 spells CASTRTEGTGELFF. For the CDR3, the DNA is TGTGCCAGCACCCGGACAGAGGGCACCGGGGAGCTGTTTTTT.